The 19 T cell receptor beta chains below were found in one sample sequenced in a study of blood T cells in healthy people across ages. Primed by a sample-barcoded 5' primer and a J-beta primer mix, a second PCR proceeded for about 6 to 11 cycles. TCRdb processed the 5' RACE reads anew with MiXCR; each CDR3 protein has one entry. Of some 700,000 distinct CDR3 sequences listed, around a fifth are singletons. Material for sequencing was blood. These receptors were collected from a man between 70 and 80 years old in good health.

This clonotype was counted a few times. The V and J genes are TRBV4-1 and TRBJ2-4; D is ambiguous. The CDR3 is 13 amino acids. The germline V and J ends were trimmed by 0 bases and 4 bases, with 4 bases remaining between them. Germline V gene lookup returns CDR1 MGHRA and CDR2 YSYEKL. CDR3 nucleotides: TGCGCCAGCAGCCAAGAAGGGAAAAACATTCAGTACTTC. Its protein is CASSQEGKNIQYF.

This clonotype was found many times. This chain connects TRBV7-8 to TRBJ2-5, with D possibly called TRBD1 or TRBD2 (7 bases each). Germline V lookup: CDR1 SGHVS, CDR2 FQNEAQ. Trimming removed 7 bases at V and 5 bases at J, with 20 bases between. The length of the CDR3 is 15 residues. The CDR3 DNA reads TGTGCCAGCATAGGGGGCAGACTAGCCCCGGAGACCCAGTACTTC. Its protein product is CASIGGRLAPETQYF.

Details on this clonotype: At one end, the junction sequence differs from germline, possibly due to a read error. J is TRBJ2-3 and V is TRBV12-5; D might be TRBD2 (5 bases). Per germline, CDR1 LGHNT and CDR2 FRNRAP. The CDR3 loop spans 11 amino acids. Here the CDR3 reads CTSGLADTQYF. DNA of the CDR3: TGTACTAGTGGTCTAGCAGATACGCAGTATTTT.

This chain uses TRBV28 with TRBJ2-1; tentatively, D is TRBD1 (6 bases). The J call may be in error: the DNA end matches TRBJ2-7 better. The CDR3 loop spans 13 amino acids. Germline-derived CDR1 and CDR2 are MDHEN and SYDVKM. CDR3 sequence: CASSLTGPYEQYV. CDR3 sequence (DNA): TGTGCCAGCAGTCTCACAGGGCCTTACGAGCAGTACGTC.

In DNA form, the CDR3 reads TGCGCCAGCAGTGCACCTACAGGGGTTAATGAGCAGTTCTTC. The encoded protein is CASSAPTGVNEQFF. The chain is built from TRBV10-2 and TRBJ2-1; 7 bases map to TRBD1. The length of the CDR3 is 14 residues. Trimming cost V 4 bases and J 7 bases; bases outside gene matches: 7. Per the germline V gene, CDR1 is WSHSY and CDR2 is SAAADI.

This rearrangement joins TRBV20-1 to TRBJ2-1, with 8 bases identical to TRBD2. The CDR3 is 13 amino acids. V lost 6 bases, J lost 7 bases, and 8 bases stayed unmatched. The germline V gene encodes CDR1 DFQATT and CDR2 SNEGSKA (reference sequence). As DNA, the CDR3 is TGCAGTGCGCAGCGGGAGTTAAATAATGAGCAGTTCTTC. It codes for CSAQRELNNEQFF.

In its sample, this clonotype was seen a few times. The chain uses TRBV30 and TRBJ1-1; D not certain. V was shortened by 1 base and J by 1 base, with 10 bases between the two germline ends. Per the germline V gene, CDR1 is GTSNPN and CDR2 is SVGIG (reference sequence). The CDR3 extends over 14 amino acids. DNA of the CDR3: TGTGCCTGGAGTGCCACTGCAAGGAACACTGAAGCTTTCTTT. Translating it yields CAWSATARNTEAFF.

In this sample, this clonotype turned up a few times. CDR3 bases: TGTGCCAGCAGTTTATCGGCCAGGGTCTACGAGCAGTACTTC. This sequence encodes CASSLSARVYEQYF. The chain recombines TRBV27 with TRBJ2-7; possibly TRBD1 for D (5 bases). V was clipped by 0 bases and J by 3 bases, with 9 bases between them. The CDR3 covers 14 residues. The V gene's germline CDR1 is MNHEY and CDR2 SMNVEV (reference sequence).

At least ten counts were recorded for this clonotype. The CDR3 protein is CASSLWGTGNTIYF. The CDR3 region has the DNA TGTGCCAGCAGTTTATGGGGAACTGGAAACACCATATATTTT. This chain links TRBV12-3 or TRBV12-4 with TRBJ1-3; no firm D call. V lost 2 bases and J 2 bases, leaving 7 bases between the germline ends. The CDR3 is 14 amino acids.

This chain connects TRBV7-2 to TRBJ1-1, with 7 nucleotides matching TRBD1. The CDR3 extends over 14 amino acids. Germline CDR1 is SGHTA and CDR2 is FQGNSA. V trimming: 1 base; J trimming: 5 bases; junction bases outside the gene matches: 4. CDR3 coding DNA: TGTGCCAGCAGCTTAGAACAGGGGTGGACTGAAGCTTTCTTT. As protein: CASSLEQGWTEAFF.

This clonotype was picked up a small number of times. The rearrangement links TRBV7-9 to TRBJ1-1; 8 bases fit TRBD1. V lost 4 bases, J lost 4 bases, and 14 bases stayed unmatched. Germline V gene lookup returns CDR1 SEHNR and CDR2 FQNEAQ (reference sequence). This CDR3 comprises 17 residues. The CDR3 coding sequence is TGTGCCAGCAGCTCTACGCCGGGACAGGTGAGGGGCACTGAAGCTTTCTTT. Protein: CASSSTPGQVRGTEAFF.

This clonotype was seen more than once but under ten times. The V and J genes are TRBV5-6 and TRBJ2-1; 7 bases match TRBD2. Germline assignment: CDR1 SGHDT and CDR2 YYEEEE. This CDR3 region has 17 residues. The V segment lost 3 bases and the J segment 4 bases; nucleotides outside the gene matches: 13. The CDR3 here is CASSSFVRAGDYNEQFF. DNA of the CDR3: TGTGCCAGCAGCTCCTTCGTGAGGGCGGGGGATTACAATGAGCAGTTCTTC.

As regards this clonotype: A much larger clone differs by one base, so this may be a read error. This rearrangement joins TRBV5-1 to TRBJ2-1; D gene uncertain. Germline loops: CDR1 SGHRS, CDR2 YFSETQ. There are 14 residues in the CDR3. Trimming took 0 bases from V and 1 from J, leaving 5 bases between them. CDR3 in amino acids: CASSLVVSYNEQFF. CDR3 coding DNA: TGCGCCAGCAGCTTGGTAGTGTCCTACAATGAGCAGTTCTTC.

The chain couples TRBV20-1 to TRBJ2-1, with 13 bases identical to TRBD2. V shed 0 bases and J 8 bases; nucleotides not matched to a gene: 10. The CDR3 consists of 17 residues. Germline values: CDR1 DFQATT, CDR2 SNEGSKA (reference sequence). CDR3 loop: CSARDPKLAGGPYEQFF. The CDR3, as DNA: TGCAGTGCTAGAGACCCCAAACTAGCGGGAGGGCCCTATGAGCAGTTCTTC.

This clonotype was detected only a few times. Because it lacks the conserved phenylalanine or tryptophan at the end, this CDR3 is likely a read error. The chain links TRBV12-3 or TRBV12-4 to TRBJ1-1, with D possibly matching TRBD1 (5 bases). V was trimmed by 5 bases and J by 1 base, leaving 11 bases between them. The CDR3 runs to 14 residues. The CDR3 region is CASSPGTRNTEAFS. The CDR3 nucleotides read TGTGCCAGCAGTCCCGGGACGAGGAACACTGAAGCTTTCTCT.

In this sample, this clonotype turned up once. The chain recombines TRBV21-1 with TRBJ2-5; TRBD1 is the table's D call and was not checked against the DNA. The J call may be mistaken, given a closer DNA end match to TRBJ2-7. TRBV21-1 is tagged as a pseudogene. The CDR3 is made up of 16 amino acids. The CDR3 DNA reads as TGTGCCAGCAGCAAAGTGGAGGGGGCGACTTCCCACGAGCAGTACGTC. As protein: CASSKVEGATSHEQYV.

This rearrangement joins TRBV29-1 to TRBJ2-3; TRBD1 or TRBD2 may be the D gene (5 bases each). Trimming removed 3 bases at V and 2 bases at J, with 21 bases between. The CDR3 covers 17 residues. Germline CDR1 SQVTM, CDR2 ANQGSEA. The CDR3, as DNA: TGCAGCGTTGAGCCGCCATGGGGGTTGGGCGCCACAGATACGCAGTATTTT. Encoded protein: CSVEPPWGLGATDTQYF.

This clonotype was detected ten times or more. The V call is TRBV7-6, the J call TRBJ1-4, with D possibly being TRBD1 (6 bases). This CDR3 has 16 residues. Trimming stripped 5 bases from V and 0 bases from J, with 13 bases between. Per the germline V gene, CDR1 is SGHVS and CDR2 is FNYEAQ. The CDR3, as DNA: TGTGCCAGCAGCAAAAGACAGGCTACAACTAATGAAAAACTGTTTTTT. Encoded protein: CASSKRQATTNEKLFF.

The chain is built from TRBV29-1 and TRBJ1-2; D not resolved. The V end was cut by 4 bases, the J end by 0 bases, with 6 bases between. This CDR3 contains 12 residues. Germline V lookup: CDR1 SQVTM, CDR2 ANQGSEA. The CDR3 nucleotides read TGCAGCGTTGTTAGAGCTAACTATGGCTACACCTTC. It specifies CSVVRANYGYTF.